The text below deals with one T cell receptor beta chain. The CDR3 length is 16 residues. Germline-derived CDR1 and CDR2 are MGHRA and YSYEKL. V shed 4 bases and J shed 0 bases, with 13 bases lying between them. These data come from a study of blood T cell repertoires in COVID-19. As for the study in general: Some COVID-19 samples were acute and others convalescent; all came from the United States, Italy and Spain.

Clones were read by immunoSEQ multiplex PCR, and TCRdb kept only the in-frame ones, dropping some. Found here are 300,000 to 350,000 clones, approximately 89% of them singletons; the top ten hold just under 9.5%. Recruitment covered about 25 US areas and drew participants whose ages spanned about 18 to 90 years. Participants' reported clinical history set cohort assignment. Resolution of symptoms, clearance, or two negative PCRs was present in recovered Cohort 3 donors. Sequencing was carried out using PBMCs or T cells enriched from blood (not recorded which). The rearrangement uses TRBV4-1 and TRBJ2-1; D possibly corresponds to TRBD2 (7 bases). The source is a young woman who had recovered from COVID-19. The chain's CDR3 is CASSLGGQSSYNEQFF. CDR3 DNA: TGCGCCAGCAGCCTCGGGGGGCAGAGCTCCTACAATGAGCAGTTCTTC.